The TCR beta chain described here comes from a study of CD8+ T cells in alopecia areata (dated by TCRdb to the late 2010s). For the study in its entirety: The treated patients took part in an open-label pilot trial in which moderate-to-severe alopecia areata was treated with oral tofacitinib at 5 to 10 mg twice daily. Tofacitinib was administered for 6 to 18 months, and 6 months of follow-up off drug were then conducted to assess delayed response and recurrence. The study used high-throughput TCRbeta sequencing to examine T cell clonal expansion in alopecia areata, in both the C3H/HeJ mouse model and human patients. On the human side, TCRbeta sequencing was run on scalp tissue and on sorted CD4+ and CD8+ peripheral blood T cells from healthy controls and from alopecia areata patients with either patchy or totalis/universalis disease. Biopsies were taken from tofacitinib-treated patients at baseline and again at 4 and 24 weeks into treatment, and several of those patients also had a later scalp biopsy. Clonality in the scalp was compared among normal scalp (n=4), patchy alopecia areata scalp (n=8), and alopecia totalis/universalis scalp (n=8). RNA came from the PAXgene miRNA kit for fixed scalp, the miRNeasy kit for PBMCs, and the RNeasy kit for mouse skin. TCRbeta CDR3 regions were amplified by immunoSEQ multiplex PCR with 35 Vbeta forward and 13 Jbeta reverse primers.

The library was built by means of the immunoSEQ multiplex PCR assay. For TCR sequencing, RNA was extracted from every sample and reverse transcribed into cDNA to serve as template. First-strand cDNA was synthesized using SuperScript III with a 2:1 mix of oligo-dT and random hexamers. A synthetic immune receptor repertoire was used to assess amplification bias, and residual bias was removed computationally. The study's own analysis went as follows. Raw reads were preprocessed to remove errors, and CDR3 was defined by IMGT conventions from the conserved cysteine to phenylalanine. Clonality was computed by normalizing Shannon entropy by log2 of the number of productive unique TCRs and subtracting the result from 1. Whether each scalp clone was CD4 or CD8 was inferred by checking scalp TCRbeta sequences against the CD4 and CD8 repertoires from sorted blood. TCRdb took over this immuneACCESS table, retaining in-frame rearrangements with V and J assigned. Such tables are incomplete; in checked studies, under half of the missing clones stem from an unresolved V gene, and the remainder is unexplained. That table furnishes V, J and clone size, whereas the DNA furnished D and trimming. The sample table records approximately 180,000 clones; about 67% of these occur just once. The ten biggest clones cover roughly an eighth of the sample.

Comments on this clone: The specificity of this receptor is unknown. No base-level quality is on record; no much larger clone is a single base apart.

Broader findings and caveats from the paper: Compared with normal scalp, lesional scalp, particularly in alopecia totalis/universalis, had higher clonality and more expanded CD8+ clones, which suggests antigenic drive. Unlike mouse skin, where gammadelta T cells dominate, normal human skin contains resident alphabeta T cells that get sequenced too, which complicates analysis of the scalp TCR repertoire. TCR sequences shared between patients were less clear than in mice, possibly partly because of HLA diversity in the patient population.

The time point label here, explained by the study, means: baseline before oral tofacitinib. Peripheral blood and lesional scalp punch biopsies were obtained from patients with alopecia areata. After PBMCs were isolated by density centrifugation and stained for CD3, CD4 and CD8, a FACSAria was used to sort CD4+ and CD8+ T cells. Based on the germline V gene, the CDR1 and CDR2 sequences are MGHDK and SYGVNS. The CDR3, from cysteine to phenylalanine, totals 15 residues. The entry retains the CDR3 DNA only, 45 bases that are in frame from base 1. Deletion took 1 base off V and 10 bases off J, with a span of 14 bases between the germline ends.

This sequence uses TRBV25-1 and TRBJ1-6; no confident D gene assignment can be made. The clonotype comes from a human donor with alopecia areata. The specimen comprised CD8+ T cells sorted from blood, sampled at week 0. The DNA sequence follows: TGTGCCAGCAGTGAATGGGAGGGAGGGAGGTCACCCCTCCACTTT. It translates as CASSEWEGGRSPLHF.